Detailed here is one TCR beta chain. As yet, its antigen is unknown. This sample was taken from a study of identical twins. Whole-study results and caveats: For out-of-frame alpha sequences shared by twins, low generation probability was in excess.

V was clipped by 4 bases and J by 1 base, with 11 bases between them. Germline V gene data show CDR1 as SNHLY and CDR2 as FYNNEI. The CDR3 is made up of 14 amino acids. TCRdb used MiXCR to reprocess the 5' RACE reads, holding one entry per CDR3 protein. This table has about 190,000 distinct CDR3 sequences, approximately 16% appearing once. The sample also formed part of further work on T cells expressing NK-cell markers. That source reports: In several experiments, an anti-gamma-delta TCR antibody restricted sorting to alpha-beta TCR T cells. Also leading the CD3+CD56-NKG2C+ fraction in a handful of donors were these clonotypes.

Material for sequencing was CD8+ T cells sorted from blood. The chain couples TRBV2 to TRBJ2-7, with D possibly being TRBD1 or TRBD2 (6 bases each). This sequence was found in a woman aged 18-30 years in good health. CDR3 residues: CASSGKGGSYEQYF. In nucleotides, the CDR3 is TGTGCCAGCAGTGGGAAGGGGGGATCCTACGAGCAGTACTTC. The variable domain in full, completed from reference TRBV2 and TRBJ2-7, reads EPEVTQTPSHQVTQMGQEVILRCVPISNHLYFYWYRQILGQKVEFLVSFYNNEISEKSEIFDDQFSVERPDGSNFTLKIRSTKLEDSAMYFCASSGKGGSYEQYFGPGTRLTVT.